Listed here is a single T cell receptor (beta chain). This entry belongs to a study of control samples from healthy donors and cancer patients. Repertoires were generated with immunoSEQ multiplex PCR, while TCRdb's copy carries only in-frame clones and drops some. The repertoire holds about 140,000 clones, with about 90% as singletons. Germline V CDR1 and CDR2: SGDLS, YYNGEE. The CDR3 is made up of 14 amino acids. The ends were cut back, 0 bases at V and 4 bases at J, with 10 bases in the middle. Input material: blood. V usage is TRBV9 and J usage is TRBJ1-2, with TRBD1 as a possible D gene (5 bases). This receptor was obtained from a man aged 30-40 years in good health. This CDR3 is CASSVGGALYGYTF. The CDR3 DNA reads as TGTGCCAGCAGCGTAGGAGGGGCCCTCTATGGCTACACCTTC.